This T cell receptor (beta chain) stems from a study of shared clonotypes between healthy human individuals. Study-wide points: Shared clonotypes across all four donors exceeded non-shared ones in generation probability.

Concerning this clone: Antigen specificity is unknown.

Here immunoSEQ multiplex PCR was the method, and the copy in TCRdb shows in-frame clones only, minus some. The data contain over a million clones, 96% of them singletons. The length of the CDR3 is 14 residues. The germline CDR1 and CDR2 sequences are SEHNR and FQNEAQ (reference sequence). Trimming took off 8 bases at V and 1 base at J, with 14 bases between the two ends. The chain carries TRBV7-9 and TRBJ1-1, with unresolved D. This receptor was taken from a man aged 30 to 39 in good health. Sequencing input: naive CD4+ T cells sorted from blood. The subset here: CD45RA+ positively selected. The CDR3: CASGFQRQNTEAFF. The CDR3 DNA sequence: TGTGCCAGCGGGTTCCAACGCCAGAACACTGAAGCTTTCTTT. The full variable domain, completed using reference TRBV7-9 and TRBJ1-1, is DTGVSQNPRHKITKRGQNVTFRCDPISEHNRLYWYRQTLGQGPEFLTYFQNEAQLEKSRLLSDRFSAERPKGSFSTLEIQRTEQGDSAMYLCASGFQRQNTEAFFGQGTRLTVV.